The clone carrying this TCR beta chain appeared a few times. Of the isolated RNA, all was reverse transcribed, and so the sequenced material was expressed TCRB transcripts. Data came from immunoSEQ multiplex PCR; TCRdb stores just in-frame clones and leaves some out. This sample yields 900,000 or so clones, of which roughly 17% are seen a single time; 0.023% belongs to the top ten. These data originate in a study of beta chain features in type 1 diabetes. The receptor was isolated from a woman younger than 30 in good health. The sequencing input was naive CD4+ T cells from blood.

In nucleotides, the CDR3 is TGCAGCGTTGGAGCCCTACAAGAGACCCAGTACTTC. Protein: CSVGALQETQYF. V gene TRBV29-1 combines with J gene TRBJ2-5; D is uncertain. The V end was cut by 4 bases, the J end by 2 bases, with 8 bases between. This CDR3 is 12 amino acids long. The V gene's germline CDR1 is SQVTM and CDR2 ANQGSEA.